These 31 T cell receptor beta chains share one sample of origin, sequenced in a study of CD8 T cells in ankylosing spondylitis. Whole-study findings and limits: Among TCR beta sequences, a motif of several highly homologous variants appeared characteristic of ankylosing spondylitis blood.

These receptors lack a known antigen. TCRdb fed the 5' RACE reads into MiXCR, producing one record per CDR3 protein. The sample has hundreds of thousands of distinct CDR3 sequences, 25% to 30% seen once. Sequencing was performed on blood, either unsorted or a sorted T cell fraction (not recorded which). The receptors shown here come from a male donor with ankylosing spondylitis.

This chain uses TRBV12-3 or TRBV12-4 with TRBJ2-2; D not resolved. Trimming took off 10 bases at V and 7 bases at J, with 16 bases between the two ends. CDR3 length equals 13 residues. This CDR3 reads CATSPRGRGELFF. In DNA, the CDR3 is TGTGCCACCTCCCCCCGTGGCCGCGGGGAGCTGTTTTTT.

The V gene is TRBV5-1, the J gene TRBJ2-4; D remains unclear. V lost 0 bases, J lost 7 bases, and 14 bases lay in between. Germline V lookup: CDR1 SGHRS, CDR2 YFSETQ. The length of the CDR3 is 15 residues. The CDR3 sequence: CASSLAKGRNNIQYF. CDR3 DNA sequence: TGCGCCAGCAGCTTGGCCAAAGGCCGAAATAACATTCAGTACTTC.

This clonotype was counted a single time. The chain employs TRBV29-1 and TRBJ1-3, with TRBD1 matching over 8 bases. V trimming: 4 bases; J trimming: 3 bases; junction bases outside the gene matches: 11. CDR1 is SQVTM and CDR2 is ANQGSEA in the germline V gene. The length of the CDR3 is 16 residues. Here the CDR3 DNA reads TGCAGCGTTGGAATGGCCGGGACAGGCATTGGAAACACCATATATTTT. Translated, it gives CSVGMAGTGIGNTIYF.

CDR3 sequence reads: CASSLASGSFYEQFF. The CDR3 DNA is TGCGCCAGCAGCTTGGCTAGCGGGAGCTTCTATGAGCAGTTCTTC. The chain links TRBV5-1 to TRBJ2-1, with 10 bases fitting TRBD2. Germline values: CDR1 SGHRS, CDR2 YFSETQ. The CDR3 is 15 amino acids. With 0 bases clipped from V and 8 bases from J, the junction kept 5 bases outside the gene matches.

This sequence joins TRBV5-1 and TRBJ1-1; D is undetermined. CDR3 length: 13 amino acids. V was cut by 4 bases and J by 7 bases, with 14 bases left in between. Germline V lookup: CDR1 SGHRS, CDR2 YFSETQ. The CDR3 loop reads CASSPIGVGEAFF. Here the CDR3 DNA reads TGCGCCAGCAGCCCCATTGGAGTCGGTGAAGCTTTCTTT.

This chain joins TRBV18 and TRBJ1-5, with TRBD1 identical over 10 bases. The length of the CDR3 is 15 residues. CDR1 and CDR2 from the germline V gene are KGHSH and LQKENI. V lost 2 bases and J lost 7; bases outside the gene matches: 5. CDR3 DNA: TGTGCCAGCTCACCAAGGGACAGGGGTTTACAGCCCCAGCATTTT. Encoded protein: CASSPRDRGLQPQHF.

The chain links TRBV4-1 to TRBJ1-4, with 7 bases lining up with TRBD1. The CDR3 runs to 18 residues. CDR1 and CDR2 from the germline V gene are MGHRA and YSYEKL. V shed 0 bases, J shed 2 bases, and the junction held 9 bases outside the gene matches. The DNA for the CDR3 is TGCGCCAGCAGCCAAGATAGCGGCAGGGGGATCACTAATGAAAAACTGTTTTTT. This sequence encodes CASSQDSGRGITNEKLFF.

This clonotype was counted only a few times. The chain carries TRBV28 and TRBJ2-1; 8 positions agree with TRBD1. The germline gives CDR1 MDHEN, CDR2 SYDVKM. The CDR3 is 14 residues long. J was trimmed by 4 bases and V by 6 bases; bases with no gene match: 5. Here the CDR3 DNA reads TGTGCCAGCAGCGGGACAGGCAGATACAATGAGCAGTTCTTC. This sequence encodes CASSGTGRYNEQFF. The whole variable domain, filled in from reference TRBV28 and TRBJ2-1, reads DVKVTQSSRYLVKRTGEKVFLECVQDMDHENMFWYRQDPGLGLRLIYFSYDVKMKEKGDIPEGYSVSREKKERFSLILESASTNQTSMYLCASSGTGRYNEQFFGPGTRLTVL.

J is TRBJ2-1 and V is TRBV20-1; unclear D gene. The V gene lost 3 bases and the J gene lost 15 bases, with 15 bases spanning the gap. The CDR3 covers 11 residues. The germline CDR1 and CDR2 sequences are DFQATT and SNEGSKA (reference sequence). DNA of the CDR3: TGCAGTGCTAGCCCAGCCGGGCGGCTGTTCTTC. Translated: CSASPAGRLFF.

CDR3 sequence: CASSPRAVGGSKTGELFF. Written as DNA, the CDR3 is TGTGCCAGCAGCCCCCGCGCGGTAGGTGGGAGTAAGACCGGGGAGCTGTTTTTT. The gene calls are TRBV9 and TRBJ2-2, with D perhaps TRBD2 (5 bases). V was trimmed by 4 bases and J by 5 bases, leaving 24 bases between them. This CDR3 is 18 amino acids long. The germline gives CDR1 SGDLS, CDR2 YYNGEE.

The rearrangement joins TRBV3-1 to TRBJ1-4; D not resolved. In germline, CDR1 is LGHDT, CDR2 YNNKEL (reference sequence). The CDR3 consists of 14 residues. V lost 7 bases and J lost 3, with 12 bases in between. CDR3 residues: CASTLTWSNEKLFF. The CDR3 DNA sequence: TGTGCCAGCACCCTGACCTGGTCTAATGAAAAACTGTTTTTT.

The CDR3 loop is CASRQGQPRDTEAFF. In DNA, the CDR3 is TGCGCCAGCAGGCAGGGACAGCCGCGGGACACTGAAGCTTTCTTT. This chain connects TRBV4-1 to TRBJ1-1; 7 positions match TRBD1. Germline loops: CDR1 MGHRA, CDR2 YSYEKL. This CDR3 comprises 15 residues. Trimming took 6 bases from V and 3 from J; bases not matched to a gene: 10.

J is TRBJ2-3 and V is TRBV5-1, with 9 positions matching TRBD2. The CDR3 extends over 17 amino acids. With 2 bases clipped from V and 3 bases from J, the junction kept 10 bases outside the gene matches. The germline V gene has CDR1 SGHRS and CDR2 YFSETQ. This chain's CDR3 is CASSLKLAGSPTDTQYF. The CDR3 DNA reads TGCGCCAGCAGCTTAAAACTAGCGGGCTCCCCGACAGATACGCAGTATTTT.

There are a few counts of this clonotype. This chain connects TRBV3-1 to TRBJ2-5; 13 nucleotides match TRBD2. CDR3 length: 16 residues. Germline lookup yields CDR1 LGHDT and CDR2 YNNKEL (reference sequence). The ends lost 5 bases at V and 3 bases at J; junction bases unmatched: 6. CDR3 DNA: TGTGCCAGCAGCTATGGACTAGCGGGGGCAGAAGAGACCCAGTACTTC. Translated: CASSYGLAGAEETQYF.

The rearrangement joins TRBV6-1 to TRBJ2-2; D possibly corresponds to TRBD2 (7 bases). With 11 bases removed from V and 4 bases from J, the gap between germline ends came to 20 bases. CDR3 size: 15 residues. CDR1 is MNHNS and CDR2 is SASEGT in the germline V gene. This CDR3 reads CAGGAREWVTGELFF. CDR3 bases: TGTGCCGGGGGGGCGCGGGAGTGGGTCACCGGGGAGCTGTTTTTT.

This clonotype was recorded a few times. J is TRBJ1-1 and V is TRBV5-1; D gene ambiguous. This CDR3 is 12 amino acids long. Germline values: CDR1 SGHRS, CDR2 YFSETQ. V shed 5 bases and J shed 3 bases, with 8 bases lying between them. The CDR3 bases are TGCGCCAGCAGAAGGCAGGACACTGAAGCTTTCTTT. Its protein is CASRRQDTEAFF.

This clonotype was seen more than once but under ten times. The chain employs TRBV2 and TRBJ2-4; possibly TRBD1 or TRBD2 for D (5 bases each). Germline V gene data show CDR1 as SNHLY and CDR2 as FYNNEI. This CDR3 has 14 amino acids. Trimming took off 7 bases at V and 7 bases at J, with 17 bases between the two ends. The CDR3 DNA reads TGTGCCAGCACGCCGGGACGCCTGCGTAACATTCAGTACTTC. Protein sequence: CASTPGRLRNIQYF.

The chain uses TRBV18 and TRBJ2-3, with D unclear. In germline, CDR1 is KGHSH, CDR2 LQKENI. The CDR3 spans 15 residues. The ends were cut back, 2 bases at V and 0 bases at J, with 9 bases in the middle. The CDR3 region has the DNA TGTGCCAGCTCACCAAAGCATCTTAGCACAGATACGCAGTATTTT. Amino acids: CASSPKHLSTDTQYF.

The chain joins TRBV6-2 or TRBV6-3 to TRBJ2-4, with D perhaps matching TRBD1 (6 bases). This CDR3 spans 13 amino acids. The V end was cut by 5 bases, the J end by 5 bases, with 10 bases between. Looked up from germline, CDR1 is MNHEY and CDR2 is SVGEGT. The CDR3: CASSIGGENIQYF. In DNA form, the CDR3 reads TGTGCCAGCAGTATTGGGGGCGAAAACATTCAGTACTTC.

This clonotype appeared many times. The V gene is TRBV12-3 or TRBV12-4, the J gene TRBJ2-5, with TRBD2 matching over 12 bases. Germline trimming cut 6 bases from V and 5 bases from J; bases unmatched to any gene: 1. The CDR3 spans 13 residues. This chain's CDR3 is CASRTSGRETQYF. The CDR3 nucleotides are TGTGCCAGCAGAACTAGCGGGAGGGAGACCCAGTACTTC.

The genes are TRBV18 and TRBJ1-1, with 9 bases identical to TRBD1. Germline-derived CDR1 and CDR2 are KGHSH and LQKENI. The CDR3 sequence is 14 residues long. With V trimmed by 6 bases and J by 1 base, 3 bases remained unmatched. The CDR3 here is CASSRTGENTEAFF. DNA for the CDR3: TGTGCCAGCTCCCGGACAGGGGAGAACACTGAAGCTTTCTTT.

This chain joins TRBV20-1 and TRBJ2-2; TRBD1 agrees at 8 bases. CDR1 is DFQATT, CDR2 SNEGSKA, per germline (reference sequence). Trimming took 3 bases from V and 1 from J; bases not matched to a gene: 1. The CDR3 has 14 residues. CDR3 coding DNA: TGCAGTGCTAGGGACAGGGTGAACACCGGGGAGCTGTTTTTT. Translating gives CSARDRVNTGELFF.

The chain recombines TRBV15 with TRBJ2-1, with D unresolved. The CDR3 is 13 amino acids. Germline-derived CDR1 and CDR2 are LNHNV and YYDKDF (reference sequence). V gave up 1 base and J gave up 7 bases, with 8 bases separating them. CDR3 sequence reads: CATSRVARNEQFF. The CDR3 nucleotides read TGTGCCACCAGCAGAGTGGCGAGGAATGAGCAGTTCTTC.

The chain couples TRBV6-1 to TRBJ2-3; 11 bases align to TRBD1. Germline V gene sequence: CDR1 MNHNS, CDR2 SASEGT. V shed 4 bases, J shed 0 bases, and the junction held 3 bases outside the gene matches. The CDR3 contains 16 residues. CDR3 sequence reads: CASSGGQGASTDTQYF. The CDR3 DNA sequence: TGTGCCAGCAGTGGTGGACAGGGGGCTAGCACAGATACGCAGTATTTT.

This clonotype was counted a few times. Written as DNA, the CDR3 is TGTGCCAGCGGCACTCAGGGGGTTACGCAGTATTTT. The encoded protein is CASGTQGVTQYF. The genes are TRBV12-3 or TRBV12-4 and TRBJ2-3; 7 nucleotides line up with TRBD1. This CDR3 region has 12 residues. The trim removed 8 bases at V and 8 bases at J, leaving 7 bases unmatched.

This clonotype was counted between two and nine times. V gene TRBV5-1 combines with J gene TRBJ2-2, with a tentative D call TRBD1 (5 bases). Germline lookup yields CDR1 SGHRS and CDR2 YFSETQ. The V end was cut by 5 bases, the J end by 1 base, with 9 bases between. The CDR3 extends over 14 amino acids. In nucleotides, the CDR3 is TGCGCCAGCAGGACAGAGATGAACACCGGGGAGCTGTTTTTT. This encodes CASRTEMNTGELFF.

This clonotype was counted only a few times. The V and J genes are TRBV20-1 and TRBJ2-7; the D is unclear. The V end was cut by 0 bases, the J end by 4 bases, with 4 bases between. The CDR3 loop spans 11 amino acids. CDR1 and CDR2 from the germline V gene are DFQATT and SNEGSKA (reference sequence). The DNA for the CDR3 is TGCAGTGCTAGAGAATTATACGAGCAGTACTTC. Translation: CSARELYEQYF.

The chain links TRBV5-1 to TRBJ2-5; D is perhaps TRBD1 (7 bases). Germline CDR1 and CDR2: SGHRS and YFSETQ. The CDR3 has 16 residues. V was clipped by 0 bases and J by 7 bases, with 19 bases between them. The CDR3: CASSLVPGGPEATQYF. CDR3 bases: TGCGCCAGCAGCTTGGTACCAGGGGGGCCGGAGGCGACCCAGTACTTC.

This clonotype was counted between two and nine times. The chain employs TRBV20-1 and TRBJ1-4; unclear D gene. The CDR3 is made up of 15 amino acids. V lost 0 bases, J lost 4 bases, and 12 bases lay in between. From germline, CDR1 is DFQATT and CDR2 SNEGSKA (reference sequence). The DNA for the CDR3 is TGCAGTGCTAGAGAGGCGGGCAGAATTAATGAAAAACTGTTTTTT. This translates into CSAREAGRINEKLFF.

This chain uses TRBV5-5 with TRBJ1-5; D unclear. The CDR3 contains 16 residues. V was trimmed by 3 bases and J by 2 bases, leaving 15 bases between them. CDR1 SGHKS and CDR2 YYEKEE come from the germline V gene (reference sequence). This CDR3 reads CASSSRTDPGNQPQHF. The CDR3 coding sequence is TGTGCCAGCAGCTCGCGTACTGACCCGGGCAATCAGCCCCAGCATTTT.

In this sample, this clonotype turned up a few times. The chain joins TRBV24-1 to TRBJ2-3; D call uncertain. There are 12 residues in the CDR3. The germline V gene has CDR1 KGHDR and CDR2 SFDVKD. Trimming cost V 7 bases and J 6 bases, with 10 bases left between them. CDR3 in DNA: TGTGCCACCAGGGGTGACGCGGATACGCAGTATTTT. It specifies CATRGDADTQYF.